This TCR beta chain was recovered during a study of OX40 agonist ivuxolimab in advanced cancers. Study-level results: Low clonal expansion, among the lowest seen, marked partial responders at 0.1-3.0 mg/kg.

V was clipped by 5 bases and J by 2 bases; unmatched bases: 7. This CDR3 is built from 16 residues. In germline, CDR1 is SGHVS, CDR2 FNYEAQ. Assay: immunoSEQ multiplex PCR; the TCRdb copy retains only in-frame clones and omits some. Here the sample spans 70,000 to 95,000 clones, over 70% being singletons. Concerning this clone itself: What it recognizes is unknown.

J is TRBJ2-5 and V is TRBV7-6; 11 bases line up with TRBD2. The sequenced sample was CD4+ or CD8+ T cells sorted from blood, obtained in a trial of the OX40 agonist ivuxolimab. The TCR comes from an adult with an advanced solid tumor such as melanoma, head and neck, liver or kidney cancer. DNA of the CDR3: TGTGCCAGCAGCCCCCGGACTAGCGGGTATCAAGAGACCCAGTACTTC. This gives the protein CASSPRTSGYQETQYF. The full variable domain, completed using reference TRBV7-6 and TRBJ2-5, is GAGVSQSPRYKVTKRGQDVALRCDPISGHVSLYWYRQALGQGPEFLTYFNYEAQQDKSGLPNDRFSAERPEGSISTLTIQRTEQRDSAMYRCASSPRTSGYQETQYFGPGTRLLVL.